The 28 T cell receptor beta chains presented below share a single source sample, sequenced in a study of T cells after yellow fever vaccination. TCRdb redid the calling of the 5' RACE reads with MiXCR, one entry per CDR3 protein. The data show about 32,000 distinct CDR3 sequences, less than 8.5% seen once. The source material was PBMCs, either bulk or a sorted T-cell subset (CD4+, CD8+, memory, or dextramer-sorted; not recorded which), sampled on the day of the first yellow fever vaccination. These receptors were collected from a man younger than 30 who received the YFV17D yellow fever vaccine.

The chain has TRBV7-2 and TRBJ1-3; D is ambiguous. The CDR3 length is 17 residues. The germline gives CDR1 SGHTA, CDR2 FQGNSA. Trimming took off 5 bases at V and 0 bases at J, with 17 bases between the two ends. In DNA form, the CDR3 reads TGTGCCAGCAGCCTCGGGCCGCAGGAGTCCTCTGGAAACACCATATATTTT. This codes for CASSLGPQESSGNTIYF.

This clonotype was counted at least ten times. The rearrangement uses TRBV7-2 and TRBJ2-7; no definite D call. V shed 3 bases and J shed 4 bases, with 4 bases lying between them. CDR3 size: 11 residues. The germline V gene encodes CDR1 SGHTA and CDR2 FQGNSA. The DNA of the CDR3 is TGTGCCAGCAGCTTCCTTTACGAGCAGTACTTC. Residues: CASSFLYEQYF.

This clonotype was seen at least ten times. V gene TRBV4-1 combines with J gene TRBJ2-4, with TRBD2 matching over 8 bases. Germline CDR1 and CDR2: MGHRA and YSYEKL. The CDR3 length is 18 residues. With 6 bases clipped from V and 6 bases from J, the junction kept 19 bases outside the gene matches. The CDR3 sequence: CASRPRTDGTSERNIQYF. CDR3 in DNA: TGCGCCAGCAGACCCCGCACGGACGGGACTAGTGAGAGAAACATTCAGTACTTC.

This clonotype occurred many times. V and J are TRBV6-5 and TRBJ1-1, with D maybe TRBD1 (6 bases). V was pared by 6 bases and J by 3 bases, with 11 bases between. The V gene's germline CDR1 is MNHEY and CDR2 SVGAGI. The CDR3 has 13 amino acids. CDR3 DNA: TGTGCCAGCAGCCAGGGGATCGACACTGAAGCTTTCTTT. It codes for CASSQGIDTEAFF.

There are many counts of this clonotype. This chain joins TRBV7-3 and TRBJ2-1; no clear D gene. The CDR3 length is 13 residues. Trimming removed 2 bases from V and 4 bases from J, with 6 bases in between. The V gene's germline CDR1 is SGHTA and CDR2 FQGTGA. The CDR3 loop reads CASSLDLYNEQFF. The CDR3, as DNA: TGTGCCAGCAGCTTAGACTTGTACAATGAGCAGTTCTTC.

The table lists this clonotype with many counts. The V and J genes are TRBV6-2 or TRBV6-3 and TRBJ2-1, with TRBD1 matching 9 bases. The germline V gene encodes CDR1 MNHEY and CDR2 SVGEGT. The CDR3 runs to 11 residues. The CDR3 loop is CSTGGNNEQFF. The CDR3 DNA reads as TGTTCGACAGGGGGGAACAATGAGCAGTTCTTC.

This clonotype was counted ten times or more. V and J are TRBV10-3 and TRBJ2-6; 8 nucleotides align to TRBD2. Germline V gene lookup returns CDR1 ENHRY and CDR2 SYGVKD. V shed 6 bases and J 4 bases; nucleotides not matched to a gene: 5. The CDR3 extends over 15 amino acids. CDR3 region: CAISGRGTGANVLTF. The CDR3 DNA reads as TGTGCCATCAGCGGGAGGGGTACCGGGGCCAACGTCCTGACTTTC.

The table lists this clonotype with many counts. V is TRBV21-1 and J is TRBJ1-1. TRBV21-1 is flagged as a pseudogene. CDR3 size: 15 residues. The CDR3 here is CASSKIETVNTEAFF. In DNA form, the CDR3 reads TGTGCCAGCAGCAAAATAGAGACGGTGAACACTGAAGCTTTCTTT.

This clonotype was observed many times. The chain is built from TRBV25-1 and TRBJ1-4; D is ambiguous. Germline CDR1 reads MGHDK; CDR2 reads SYGVNS. Deletions cut 4 bases from V and 3 bases from J, with 6 bases between. The CDR3 sequence is 13 residues long. CDR3 loop: CASSGSPNEKLFF. The CDR3 DNA reads TGTGCCAGCAGTGGGAGTCCTAATGAAAAACTGTTTTTT. Looking up the rest from reference TRBV25-1 and TRBJ1-4 gives the full variable domain: EADIYQTPRYLVIGTGKKITLECSQTMGHDKMYWYQQDPGMELHLIHYSYGVNSTEKGDLSSESTVSRIRTEHFPLTLESARPSHTSQYLCASSGSPNEKLFFGSGTQLSVL.

This clonotype was found many times. The J gene is TRBJ2-1, the V gene TRBV12-5; 8 nucleotides align to TRBD1. In germline, CDR1 is LGHNT, CDR2 FRNRAP. Trimming removed 7 bases from V and 2 bases from J; junction bases left unmatched: 10. There are 16 residues in the CDR3. As DNA, the CDR3 is TGTGCTAGTGCCAAGACGGGACAGGCAACCTACAATGAGCAGTTCTTC. Protein product: CASAKTGQATYNEQFF.

This clonotype was recorded many times. The rearrangement links TRBV7-2 to TRBJ2-5; perhaps D is TRBD1 or TRBD2 (5 bases each). From germline, CDR1 is SGHTA and CDR2 FQGNSA. CDR3 length: 14 amino acids. Deletions cut 1 base from V and 0 bases from J, with 6 bases between. CDR3 DNA: TGTGCCAGCAGCTTAGGGGGGTACCAAGAGACCCAGTACTTC. It specifies CASSLGGYQETQYF. The full variable domain, in which reference TRBV7-2 and TRBJ2-5 provide the parts outside the CDR3, is GAGVSQSPSNKVTEKGKDVELRCDPISGHTALYWYRQSLGQGLEFLIYFQGNSAPDKSGLPSDRFSAERTGGSVSTLTIQRTQQEDSAVYLCASSLGGYQETQYFGPGTRLLVL.

This clonotype was detected ten times or more. V and J are TRBV20-1 and TRBJ2-7; D gene uncertain. Germline lookup yields CDR1 DFQATT and CDR2 SNEGSKA (reference sequence). CDR3 size: 14 residues. Trimming left V 6 bases short and J 3 bases short, with 18 bases between. The CDR3 nucleotides are TGCAGTGCAAGATCCTCCGGATCTTACTACGAGCAGTACTTC. Encoded protein: CSARSSGSYYEQYF.

This chain uses TRBV20-1 with TRBJ1-1; D is unclear. From germline, CDR1 is DFQATT and CDR2 SNEGSKA (reference sequence). With 1 base removed from V and 2 bases from J, the gap between germline ends came to 11 bases. The CDR3 has 14 amino acids. The CDR3 sequence: CSARAPPGNTEAFF. The DNA for the CDR3 is TGCAGTGCTAGAGCCCCGCCTGGAAACACTGAAGCTTTCTTT.

V and J are TRBV3-1 and TRBJ2-2; D unclear. Between the trimmed V and J ends, which lost 11 bases and 0 bases, there was a span of 22 bases. In germline, CDR1 is LGHDT, CDR2 YNNKEL (reference sequence). The CDR3 has 17 amino acids. This CDR3 reads CASCQDFLIANTGELFF. DNA for the CDR3: TGTGCCTCCTGCCAAGATTTCCTAATTGCGAACACCGGGGAGCTGTTTTTT.

This clonotype was recorded at least ten times. J is TRBJ2-1 and V is TRBV4-2, with 11 nucleotides matching TRBD2. CDR3 length: 16 amino acids. V dropped 2 bases and J dropped 0; count of bases not matched to a gene: 0. CDR1 is LGHNA and CDR2 is YNFKEQ in the germline V gene. This CDR3 reads CASSQLAGGSYNEQFF. CDR3 coding DNA: TGTGCCAGCAGCCAACTAGCGGGGGGCTCCTACAATGAGCAGTTCTTC.

This clonotype was recorded many times. The chain's CDR3 is CASTGGGNTGELFF. The CDR3 DNA reads as TGTGCCAGCACCGGGGGTGGAAACACCGGGGAGCTGTTTTTT. The chain recombines TRBV2 with TRBJ2-2; D may be TRBD2 (6 bases). Between the trimmed V and J ends, which lost 7 bases and 2 bases, there was a span of 11 bases. Germline V gene data show CDR1 as SNHLY and CDR2 as FYNNEI. The CDR3 consists of 14 residues.

Ten or more counts support this clonotype. J is TRBJ1-1 and V is TRBV4-2; 7 bases align to TRBD1. With V trimmed by 3 bases and J by 4 bases, 2 bases remained unmatched. Germline V CDR1 and CDR2: LGHNA, YNFKEQ. There are 13 residues in the CDR3. The CDR3, as DNA: TGTGCCAGCAGCCATACAGGGGCCACTGAAGCTTTCTTT. This gives the protein CASSHTGATEAFF.

Within the sample, this clonotype is medium-sized. The chain links TRBV20-1 to TRBJ2-2, with TRBD2 as a possible D gene (6 bases). CDR1 and CDR2 (germline): DFQATT, SNEGSKA (reference sequence). V lost 2 bases and J lost 0, with 10 bases in between. The CDR3 length is 15 residues. The CDR3 reads CSARLRGTNTGELFF. CDR3 in DNA: TGCAGTGCTAGACTACGGGGGACGAACACCGGGGAGCTGTTTTTT.

This clonotype is termed medium-sized (0.01 to 0.1%). The chain uses TRBV3-2 and TRBJ1-6; TRBD1 is the table's D call, not checked against the DNA. TRBV3-2 is a pseudogene. The CDR3 is 16 residues long. The CDR3 DNA sequence: TGTGCCAGCAGCCAGCTTGGGACAGGGGGTAATTCACCCCTCCACTTT. It translates to CASSQLGTGGNSPLHF.

In this sample, this clonotype turned up many times. The V and J genes are TRBV7-2 and TRBJ1-1; D is unresolved. Trimming took 2 bases from V and 6 from J, leaving 7 bases between them. The CDR3 has 12 amino acids. CDR1 SGHTA and CDR2 FQGNSA come from the germline V gene. Here the CDR3 DNA reads TGTGCCAGCAGCTTATACGGGGCTGAAGCTTTCTTT. Encoded protein: CASSLYGAEAFF.

The V call is TRBV5-1, the J call TRBJ1-2; D is undetermined. This CDR3 spans 14 amino acids. Trimming left V 4 bases short and J 6 bases short, with 16 bases between. Per germline, CDR1 SGHRS and CDR2 YFSETQ. CDR3: CASSPAGLLDGYTF. In DNA form, the CDR3 reads TGCGCCAGCAGCCCTGCGGGTCTACTTGATGGCTACACCTTC.

V is TRBV20-1 and J is TRBJ1-3; D ambiguous. Trimming took 4 bases from V and 4 from J, leaving 14 bases between them. This CDR3 is built from 14 residues. In germline, CDR1 is DFQATT, CDR2 SNEGSKA (reference sequence). The CDR3 nucleotides are TGCAGTGCTACTTTCTGGGGTGGAGGAAACACCATATATTTT. Translating gives CSATFWGGGNTIYF.

This clonotype has a count of ten or more. The CDR3 here is CASSLGTGTEAFF. CDR3 DNA sequence: TGTGCCAGCAGCTTGGGTACAGGTACTGAAGCTTTCTTT. This chain uses TRBV7-9 with TRBJ1-1; tentative D call: TRBD1 (5 bases). This CDR3 has 13 amino acids. Per germline, CDR1 SEHNR and CDR2 FQNEAQ (reference sequence). The V end lost 3 bases, the J end lost 5 bases, and 10 bases lay between the germline ends. Using reference TRBV7-9 and TRBJ1-1 for the parts outside the CDR3, the full variable domain is DTGVSQNPRHKITKRGQNVTFRCDPISEHNRLYWYRQTLGQGPEFLTYFQNEAQLEKSRLLSDRFSAERPKGSFSTLEIQRTEQGDSAMYLCASSLGTGTEAFFGQGTRLTVV.

This clonotype was recorded only once. The rearrangement links TRBV25-1 to TRBJ2-7, with D tentatively TRBD1 or TRBD2 (5 bases each). With 6 bases removed from V and 3 bases from J, the gap between germline ends came to 12 bases. This CDR3 has 13 residues. Germline V gives CDR1 MGHDK, CDR2 SYGVNS. CDR3: CASSPRDHYEQYF. The CDR3 coding sequence is TGTGCCAGCAGCCCCCGGGACCACTACGAGCAGTACTTC.

This clonotype has more than one count but fewer than ten. The chain recombines TRBV5-1 with TRBJ1-1; D may be TRBD1 (6 bases). Germline CDR1 and CDR2: SGHRS and YFSETQ. The CDR3 runs to 18 residues. V lost 0 bases, J lost 2 bases, and 20 bases lay in between. DNA for the CDR3: TGCGCCAGCAGCTTGGCCGGAGGCCTTAGAGGGGGAAACACTGAAGCTTTCTTT. Its protein product is CASSLAGGLRGGNTEAFF.

This clonotype was seen repeatedly, ten times or more. This chain links TRBV4-2 with TRBJ1-4; weak D call: TRBD1 (5 bases). The CDR3 has 15 amino acids. V lost 1 base and J 3 bases, leaving 9 bases between the germline ends. CDR1 is LGHNA and CDR2 is YNFKEQ in the germline V gene. CDR3 region: CASSQVGGSNEKLFF. As DNA, the CDR3 is TGTGCCAGCAGCCAAGTCGGGGGATCTAATGAAAAACTGTTTTTT.

This clonotype was counted ten times or more. The chain uses TRBV19 and TRBJ1-5; a possible D gene is TRBD1 (5 bases). In germline, CDR1 is LNHDA, CDR2 SQIVND (reference sequence). V gave up 5 bases and J gave up 6 bases, with 11 bases separating them. The CDR3 covers 13 residues. The chain's CDR3 is CASSGQGSQPQHF. The CDR3 DNA sequence: TGTGCCAGTAGTGGGCAGGGTAGTCAGCCCCAGCATTTT.

In its sample, this clonotype was seen many times. V and J are TRBV2 and TRBJ2-1, with D possibly TRBD1 on 6 matching bases. The CDR3 is 15 amino acids. With 2 bases removed from V and 9 bases from J, the gap between germline ends came to 17 bases. Germline V CDR1 and CDR2: SNHLY, FYNNEI. The CDR3 reads CASSEIGPAGAEQFF. The CDR3 DNA follows: TGTGCCAGCAGTGAAATTGGGCCAGCAGGGGCTGAGCAGTTCTTC.